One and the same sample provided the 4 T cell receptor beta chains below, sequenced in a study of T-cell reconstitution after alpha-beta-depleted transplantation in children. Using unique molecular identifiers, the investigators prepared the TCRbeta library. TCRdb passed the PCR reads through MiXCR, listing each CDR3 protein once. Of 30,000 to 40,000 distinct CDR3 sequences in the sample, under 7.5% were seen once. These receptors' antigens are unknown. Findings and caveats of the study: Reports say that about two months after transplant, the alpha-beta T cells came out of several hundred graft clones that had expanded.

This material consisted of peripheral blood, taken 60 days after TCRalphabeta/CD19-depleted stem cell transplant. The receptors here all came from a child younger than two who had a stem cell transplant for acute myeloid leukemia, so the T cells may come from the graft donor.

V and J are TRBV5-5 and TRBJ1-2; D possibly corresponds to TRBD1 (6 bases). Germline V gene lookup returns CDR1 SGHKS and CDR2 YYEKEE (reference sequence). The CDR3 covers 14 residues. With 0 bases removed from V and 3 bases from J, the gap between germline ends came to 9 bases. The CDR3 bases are TGTGCCAGCAGCTTGGTCAGGGGCGACTATGGCTACACCTTC. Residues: CASSLVRGDYGYTF.

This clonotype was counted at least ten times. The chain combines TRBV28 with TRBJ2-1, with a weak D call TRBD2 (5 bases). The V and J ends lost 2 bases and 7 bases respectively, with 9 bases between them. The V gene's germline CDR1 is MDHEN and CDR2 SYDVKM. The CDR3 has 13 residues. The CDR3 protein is CASSLGLANEQFF. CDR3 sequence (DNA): TGTGCCAGCAGTTTAGGTCTAGCAAATGAGCAGTTCTTC.

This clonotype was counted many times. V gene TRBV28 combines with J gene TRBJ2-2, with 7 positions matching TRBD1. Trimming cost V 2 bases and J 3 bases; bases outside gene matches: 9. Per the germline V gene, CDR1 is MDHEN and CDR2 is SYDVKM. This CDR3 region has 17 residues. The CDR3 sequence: CASSLGGFTGDTGELFF. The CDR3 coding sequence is TGTGCCAGCAGTTTAGGGGGCTTCACAGGGGACACCGGGGAGCTGTTTTTT.

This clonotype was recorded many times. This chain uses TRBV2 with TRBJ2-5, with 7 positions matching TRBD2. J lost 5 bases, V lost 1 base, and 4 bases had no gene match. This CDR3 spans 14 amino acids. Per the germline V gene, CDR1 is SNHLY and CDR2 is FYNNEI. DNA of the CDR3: TGTGCCAGCAGTGAAGTCGGCGGGGGTGAGACCCAGTACTTC. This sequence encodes CASSEVGGGETQYF.